This TCR beta chain was sequenced in a study of T cell changes during pregnancy in multiple sclerosis. Germline V gene lookup returns CDR1 PRHDT and CDR2 FYEKMQ (reference sequence). V lost 5 bases to trimming and J lost 7 bases, with 17 bases between them. This CDR3 is 14 amino acids long. Profiled with immunoSEQ multiplex PCR; TCRdb holds only in-frame clones, not every one. The sample lists 30,000 to 40,000 clones; 70% to 90% were seen once. This chain links TRBV13 with TRBJ1-1; a weak D match, TRBD1 (5 bases). The starting material was CD8+ T cells from peripheral blood mononuclear cells, obtained in the third trimester of pregnancy. The source of this sequence is a female donor with multiple sclerosis, enrolled in a pregnancy study. DNA of the CDR3: TGTGCCAGCAGCCCCATGCCTGGGGCGTATGAAGCTTTCTTT. Amino acid sequence: CASSPMPGAYEAFF.